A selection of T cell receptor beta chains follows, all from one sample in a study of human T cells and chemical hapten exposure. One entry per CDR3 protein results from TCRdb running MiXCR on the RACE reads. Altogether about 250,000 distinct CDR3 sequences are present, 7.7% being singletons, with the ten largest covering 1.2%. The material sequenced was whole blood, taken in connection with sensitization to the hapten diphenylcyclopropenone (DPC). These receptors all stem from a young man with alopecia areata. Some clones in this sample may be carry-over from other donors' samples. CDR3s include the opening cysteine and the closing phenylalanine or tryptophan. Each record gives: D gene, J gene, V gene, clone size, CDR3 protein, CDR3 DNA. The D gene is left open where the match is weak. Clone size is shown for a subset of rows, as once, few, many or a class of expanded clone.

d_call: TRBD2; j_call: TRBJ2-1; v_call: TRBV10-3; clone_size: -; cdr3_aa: CAISSRKGLAAHNEQFF; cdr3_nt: TGTGCCATCAGCTCTCGGAAGGGACTAGCGGCTCACAATGAGCAGTTCTTC
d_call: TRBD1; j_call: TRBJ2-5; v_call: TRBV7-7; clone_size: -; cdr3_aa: CASSPDRGSETQYF; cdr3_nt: TGTGCCAGCAGTCCCGACAGGGGGTCAGAGACCCAGTACTTC
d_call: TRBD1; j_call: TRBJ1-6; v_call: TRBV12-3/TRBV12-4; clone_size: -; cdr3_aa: CASSLLGQNSPLHF; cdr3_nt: TGTGCCAGCAGTTTACTGGGACAGAATTCACCCCTCCACTTT
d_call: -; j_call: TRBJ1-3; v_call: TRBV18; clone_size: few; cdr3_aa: CASSPDTRVGNTIYF; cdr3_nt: TGTGCCAGCTCACCAGATACGCGGGTTGGAAACACCATATATTTT
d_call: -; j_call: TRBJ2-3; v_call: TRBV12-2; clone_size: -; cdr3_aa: CASRRDRADTQYF; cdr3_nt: TGTGCAAGTCGCCGGGACAGGGCAGATACGCAGTATTTT
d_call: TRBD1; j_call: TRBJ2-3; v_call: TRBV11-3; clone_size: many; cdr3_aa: CASSRTGGTDTQYF; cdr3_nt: TGTGCCAGCAGTCGGACAGGTGGGACAGATACGCAGTATTTT
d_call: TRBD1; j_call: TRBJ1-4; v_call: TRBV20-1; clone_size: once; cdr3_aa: CSARRQGAFINEKLFF; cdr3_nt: TGCAGTGCTAGACGACAGGGGGCATTTATAAATGAAAAACTGTTTTTT
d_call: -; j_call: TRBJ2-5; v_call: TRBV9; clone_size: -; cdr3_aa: CASITRGGQETQYF; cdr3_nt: TGTGCCAGCATCACACGGGGCGGCCAAGAGACCCAGTACTTC
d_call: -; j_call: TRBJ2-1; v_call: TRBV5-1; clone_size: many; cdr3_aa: CASSWAPRADNEQFF; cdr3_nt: TGCGCCAGCAGCTGGGCGCCCAGGGCAGACAATGAGCAGTTCTTC
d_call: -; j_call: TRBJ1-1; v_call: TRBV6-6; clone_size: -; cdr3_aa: CASSYREGGTEAFF; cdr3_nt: TGTGCCAGCAGTTACAGGGAGGGAGGCACTGAAGCTTTCTTT
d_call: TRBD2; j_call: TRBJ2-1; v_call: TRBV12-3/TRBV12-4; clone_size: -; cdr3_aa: CASSLRGEYNEQFF; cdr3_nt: TGTGCCAGCAGTTTGCGGGGGGAGTACAATGAGCAGTTCTTC
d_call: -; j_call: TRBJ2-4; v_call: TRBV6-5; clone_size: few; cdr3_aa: CASSYNVLAKNIQYF; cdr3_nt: TGTGCCAGCAGTTACAACGTACTAGCCAAAAACATTCAGTACTTC
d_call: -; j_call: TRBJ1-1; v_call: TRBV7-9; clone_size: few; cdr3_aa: CASSLETATEAFF; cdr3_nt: TGTGCCAGCAGCCTGGAGACAGCAACTGAAGCTTTCTTT
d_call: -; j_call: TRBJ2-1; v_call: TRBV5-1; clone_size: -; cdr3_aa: CASSPEFGRDNEQFF; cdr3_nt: TGCGCCAGCAGCCCGGAGTTCGGGAGAGACAATGAGCAGTTCTTC
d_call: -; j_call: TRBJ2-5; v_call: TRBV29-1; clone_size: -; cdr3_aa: CSVRALAQYF; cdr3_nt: TGCAGCGTCCGGGCGCTGGCCCAGTACTTC
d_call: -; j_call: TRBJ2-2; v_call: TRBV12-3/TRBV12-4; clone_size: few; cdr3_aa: CASSSGSGELFF; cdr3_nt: TGTGCCAGCAGTTCGGGGAGCGGGGAGCTGTTTTTT
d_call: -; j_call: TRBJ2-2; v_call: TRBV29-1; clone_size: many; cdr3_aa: CSAFNTGELFF; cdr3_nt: TGCAGCGCCTTTAACACCGGGGAGCTGTTTTTT
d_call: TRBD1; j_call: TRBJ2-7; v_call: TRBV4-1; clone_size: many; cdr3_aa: CASRGQGISYEQYF; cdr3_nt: TGCGCCAGCAGGGGACAGGGGATCTCCTACGAGCAGTACTTC
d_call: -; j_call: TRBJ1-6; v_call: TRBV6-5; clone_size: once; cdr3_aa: CASSYSSAADYNSPLHF; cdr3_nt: TGTGCCAGCAGTTACTCCTCGGCGGCGGATTATAATTCACCCCTCCACTTT
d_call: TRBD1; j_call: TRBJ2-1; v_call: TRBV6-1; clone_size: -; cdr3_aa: CAILEQGARDNEQFF; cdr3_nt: TGTGCCATTCTGGAACAGGGGGCTAGGGACAATGAGCAGTTCTTC
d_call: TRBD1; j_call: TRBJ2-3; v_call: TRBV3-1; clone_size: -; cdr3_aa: CASSRRQGITDTQYF; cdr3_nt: TGTGCCAGCAGCCGACGACAGGGAATCACAGATACGCAGTATTTT
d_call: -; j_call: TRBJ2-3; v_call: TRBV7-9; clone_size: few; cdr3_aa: CASSSPPRDLDTDTQYF; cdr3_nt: TGTGCCAGCAGCTCCCCCCCGAGAGACCTAGACACAGATACGCAGTATTTT
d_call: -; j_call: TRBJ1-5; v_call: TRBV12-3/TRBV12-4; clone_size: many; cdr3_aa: CASSFSDNNQPQHF; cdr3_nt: TGTGCCAGCAGTTTTTCGGACAACAATCAGCCCCAGCATTTT
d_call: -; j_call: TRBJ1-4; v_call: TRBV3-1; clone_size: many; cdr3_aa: CASSWTGEKLFF; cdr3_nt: TGTGCCAGCAGCTGGACGGGAGAAAAACTGTTTTTT
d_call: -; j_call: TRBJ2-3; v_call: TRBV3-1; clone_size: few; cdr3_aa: CASSQDREDTQYF; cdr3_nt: TGTGCCAGCAGCCAAGATCGAGAGGATACGCAGTATTTT
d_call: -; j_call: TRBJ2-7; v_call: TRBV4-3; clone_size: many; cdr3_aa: CASSQENRKIYEQYF; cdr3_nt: TGCGCCAGCAGCCAAGAGAACAGGAAAATCTACGAGCAGTACTTC
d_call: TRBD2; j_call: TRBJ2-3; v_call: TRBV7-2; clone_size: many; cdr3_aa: CASSLRALAGVSDTQYF; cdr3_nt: TGTGCCAGCAGCCTCAGGGCACTAGCGGGGGTGTCAGATACGCAGTATTTT
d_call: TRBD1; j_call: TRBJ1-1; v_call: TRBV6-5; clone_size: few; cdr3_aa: CASSLRGRVENTEAFF; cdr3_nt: TGTGCCAGCAGTTTAAGGGGGCGCGTCGAGAACACTGAAGCTTTCTTT
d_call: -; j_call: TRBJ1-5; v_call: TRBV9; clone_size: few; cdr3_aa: CASSPSGAQPQHF; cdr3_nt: TGTGCCAGCAGCCCCAGTGGGGCGCAGCCCCAGCATTTT
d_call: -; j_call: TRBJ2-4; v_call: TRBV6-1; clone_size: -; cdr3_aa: CASSESAINIQYF; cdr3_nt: TGTGCCAGCAGTGAATCGGCGATAAACATTCAGTACTTC
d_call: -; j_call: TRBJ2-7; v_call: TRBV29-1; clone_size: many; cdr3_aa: CSVAGVDPYEQYF; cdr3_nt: TGCAGCGTTGCGGGTGTTGATCCCTACGAGCAGTACTTC
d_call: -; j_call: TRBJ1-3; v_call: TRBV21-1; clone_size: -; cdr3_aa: CASSKALENTIYF; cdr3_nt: TGTGCCAGCAGCAAAGCGCTTGAGAACACCATATATTTT
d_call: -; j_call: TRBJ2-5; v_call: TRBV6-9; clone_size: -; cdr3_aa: CASSYTRGGETQYF; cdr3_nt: TGTGCCAGCAGTTATACCCGGGGCGGGGAGACCCAGTACTTC
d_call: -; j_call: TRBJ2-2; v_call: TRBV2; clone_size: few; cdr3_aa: CASRREVTGELFF; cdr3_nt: TGTGCCAGCAGACGAGAGGTCACCGGGGAGCTGTTTTTT
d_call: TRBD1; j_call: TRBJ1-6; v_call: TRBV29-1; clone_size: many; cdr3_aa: CSVLQGVGSPLHF; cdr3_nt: TGCAGCGTTCTACAGGGGGTAGGGTCACCCCTCCACTTT
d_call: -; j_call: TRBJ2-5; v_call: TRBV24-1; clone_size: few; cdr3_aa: CATSDPGRETQYF; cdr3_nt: TGTGCCACCAGTGACCCAGGTCGCGAGACCCAGTACTTC
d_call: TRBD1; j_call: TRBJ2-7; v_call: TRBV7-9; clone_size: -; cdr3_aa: CASSLDGTGGFEQYF; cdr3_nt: TGTGCCAGCAGCTTAGATGGGACAGGGGGCTTCGAGCAGTACTTC
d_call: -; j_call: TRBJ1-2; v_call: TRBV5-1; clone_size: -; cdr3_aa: CASSFEVGTGNWNTF; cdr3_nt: -
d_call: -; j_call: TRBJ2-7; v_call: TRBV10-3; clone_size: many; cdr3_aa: CAISGAIGGLDEQYF; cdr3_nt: TGTGCCATCAGCGGGGCGATAGGAGGCCTAGACGAGCAGTACTTC
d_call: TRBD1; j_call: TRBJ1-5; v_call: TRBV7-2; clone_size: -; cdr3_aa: CASSKDRVDQPQHF; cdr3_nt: TGTGCCAGCAGCAAGGACAGGGTCGATCAGCCCCAGCATTTT
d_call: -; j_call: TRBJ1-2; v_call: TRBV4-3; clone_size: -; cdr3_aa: CASSQDPGARNGYTF; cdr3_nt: TGCGCCAGCAGCCAAGATCCAGGGGCGCGAAATGGCTACACCTTC
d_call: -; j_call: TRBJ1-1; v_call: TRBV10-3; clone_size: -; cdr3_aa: CAIREGGRNTEAFF; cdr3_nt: TGTGCCATCAGAGAGGGGGGGCGGAACACTGAAGCTTTCTTT
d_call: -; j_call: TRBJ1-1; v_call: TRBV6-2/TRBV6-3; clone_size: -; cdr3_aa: CASRPGVMNTEAFF; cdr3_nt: TGTGCCAGCAGGCCAGGTGTCATGAACACTGAAGCTTTCTTT
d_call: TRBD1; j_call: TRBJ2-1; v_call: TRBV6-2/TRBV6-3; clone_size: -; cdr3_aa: CASRRTGDYNEQFF; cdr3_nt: TGTGCCAGCAGAAGGACAGGGGACTACAATGAGCAGTTCTTC
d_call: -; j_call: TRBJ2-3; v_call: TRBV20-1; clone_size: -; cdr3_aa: CSARDQVAISTQYF; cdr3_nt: TGCAGTGCTAGAGATCAAGTTGCCATCTCGACGCAGTATTTT
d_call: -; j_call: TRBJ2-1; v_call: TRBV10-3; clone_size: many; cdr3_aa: CAIKGVNEQFF; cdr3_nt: TGTGCCATCAAAGGGGTGAATGAGCAGTTCTTC
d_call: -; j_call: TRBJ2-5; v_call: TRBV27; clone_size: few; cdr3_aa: CASSLFSIPKETQYF; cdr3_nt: TGTGCCAGCAGTTTATTCAGCATTCCAAAAGAGACCCAGTACTTC
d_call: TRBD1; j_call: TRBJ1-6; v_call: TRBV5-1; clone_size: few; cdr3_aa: CASRPGGAGNSPLHF; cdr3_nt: TGCGCCAGCAGACCAGGGGGCGCCGGAAATTCACCCCTCCACTTT
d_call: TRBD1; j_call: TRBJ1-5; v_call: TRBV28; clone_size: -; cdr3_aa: CASSFPGQGHQPQHF; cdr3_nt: TGTGCCAGCAGTTTCCCGGGACAGGGGCATCAGCCCCAGCATTTT
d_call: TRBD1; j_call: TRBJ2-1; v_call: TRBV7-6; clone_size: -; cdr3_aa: CASSLFKDRGLEQFF; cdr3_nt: TGTGCCAGCAGCTTATTTAAGGACAGGGGGCTTGAGCAGTTCTTC
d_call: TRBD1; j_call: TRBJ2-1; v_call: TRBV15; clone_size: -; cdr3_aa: CATSISTGFEQFF; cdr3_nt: TGTGCCACCAGCATCTCGACAGGGTTTGAGCAGTTCTTC
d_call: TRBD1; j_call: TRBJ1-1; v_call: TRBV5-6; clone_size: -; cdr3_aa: CASSLVSKGARDTEAFF; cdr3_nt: TGTGCCAGCAGCTTGGTTTCGAAGGGGGCGAGGGACACTGAAGCTTTCTTT
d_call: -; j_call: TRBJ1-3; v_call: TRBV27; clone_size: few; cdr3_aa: CASSPWGASGNTIYF; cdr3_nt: TGTGCCAGCTCTCCATGGGGGGCCTCTGGAAACACCATATATTTT
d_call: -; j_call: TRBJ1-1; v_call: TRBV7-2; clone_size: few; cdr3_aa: CASSLVVGPTGYLVSTEAFF; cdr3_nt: TGTGCCAGCAGCTTAGTGGTGGGGCCCACAGGGTATCTTGTTTCCACTGAAGCTTTCTTT
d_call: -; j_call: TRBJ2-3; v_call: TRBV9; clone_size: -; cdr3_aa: CASSVLGDTQYF; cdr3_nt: TGTGCCAGCAGCGTGTTAGGGGATACGCAGTATTTT
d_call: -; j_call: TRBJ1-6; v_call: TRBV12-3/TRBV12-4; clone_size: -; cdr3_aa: CASSLALGVNSPLHF; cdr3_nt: TGTGCCAGCAGTTTAGCGCTGGGGGTTAATTCACCCCTCCACTTT